The 18 T cell receptor beta chains below were found in one sample sequenced in a study of blood T cell repertoires in COVID-19. Profiling relied on immunoSEQ multiplex PCR, and the TCRdb table lists in-frame clones only, not all of them. The profile shows about 180,000 clones, around 90% of them singletons. The sequenced sample consisted of peripheral blood. These receptors were collected from a man between 60 and 75 years old with COVID-19, enrolled during active disease.

V gene TRBV4-3 combines with J gene TRBJ1-3; D remains ambiguous. V was clipped by 0 bases and J by 0 bases, with 9 bases between them. Germline assignment: CDR1 LGHNA and CDR2 YSLEER. The CDR3 sequence is 16 residues long. The CDR3 protein is CASSQETVSSGNTIYF. The DNA for the CDR3 is TGCGCCAGCAGCCAAGAAACGGTGAGCTCTGGAAACACCATATATTTT.

This clone was detected only a few times. This chain joins TRBV12-5 and TRBJ1-1; 7 bases map to TRBD1. The V segment lost 1 base and the J segment 3 bases; nucleotides outside the gene matches: 8. Germline CDR1 LGHNT, CDR2 FRNRAP. This CDR3 has 16 residues. CDR3 sequence: CASGLAPTGPDTEAFF. In DNA form, the CDR3 reads TGTGCTAGTGGTTTGGCTCCGACAGGGCCCGACACTGAAGCTTTCTTT.

The rearrangement links TRBV4-3 to TRBJ2-3; 7 bases fit TRBD2. V dropped 2 bases and J dropped 8; count of bases not matched to a gene: 1. The CDR3 is made up of 12 amino acids. The germline V gene has CDR1 LGHNA and CDR2 YSLEER. The DNA for the CDR3 is TGCGCCAGCAGCCAATGGGGGGGTACGCAGTATTTT. It yields the protein CASSQWGGTQYF.

The chain carries TRBV6-5 and TRBJ1-1, with 7 bases identical to TRBD1. The CDR3 length is 14 residues. Losses at the gene ends were 7 bases for V and 1 base for J; bases not matched to a gene: 6. Germline-derived CDR1 and CDR2 are MNHEY and SVGAGI. CDR3 nucleotide sequence: TGTGCCAGCAATCGCCAGGGGGGGAACACTGAAGCTTTCTTT. This translates into CASNRQGGNTEAFF.

CDR3 coding DNA: TGTGCCAGCCGGTCAAGCGGTGGCCCCTACAATGAGCAGTTCTTC. It encodes CASRSSGGPYNEQFF. This chain links TRBV7-2 with TRBJ2-1; tentative D call: TRBD2 (5 bases). There are 15 residues in the CDR3. Trimming removed 8 bases at V and 2 bases at J, with 16 bases between. CDR1 and CDR2 (germline): SGHTA, FQGNSA.

The CDR3 is CASRSTENSPLHF. CDR3 sequence (DNA): TGTGCCAGCCGATCGACTGAGAATTCACCCCTCCACTTT. This chain uses TRBV12-3 or TRBV12-4 with TRBJ1-6; D gene unclear. The V gene lost 8 bases and the J gene lost 7 bases, with 12 bases spanning the gap. The CDR3 totals 13 residues.

The V gene is TRBV30, the J gene TRBJ1-2; D is perhaps TRBD1 (5 bases). CDR3 length: 12 residues. V dropped 0 bases and J dropped 6 bases, with 8 bases sitting between them. Looked up from germline, CDR1 is GTSNPN and CDR2 is SVGIG (reference sequence). The CDR3 loop is CAWSVAGNGYTF. The CDR3 coding sequence is TGTGCCTGGAGTGTAGCAGGGAATGGCTACACCTTC.

The V gene is TRBV19, the J gene TRBJ1-5; 7 nucleotides align to TRBD1. CDR1 is LNHDA, CDR2 SQIVND, per germline (reference sequence). The CDR3 totals 14 residues. The V and J ends lost 4 bases and 0 bases, in that order; junction bases with no gene match: 0. The DNA for the CDR3 is TGTGCCAGTAGTAGGGACAGTAGCAATCAGCCCCAGCATTTT. This encodes CASSRDSSNQPQHF. The variable domain in full, with the rest retrieved from reference TRBV19 and TRBJ1-5, is DGGITQSPKYLFRKEGQNVTLSCEQNLNHDAMYWYRQDPGQGLRLIYYSQIVNDFQKGDIAEGYSVSREKKESFPLTVTSAQKNPTAFYLCASSRDSSNQPQHFGDGTRLSIL.

This rearrangement joins TRBV5-1 to TRBJ1-6; a weak D match, TRBD1 (5 bases). The CDR3 is 15 amino acids. Per the germline V gene, CDR1 is SGHRS and CDR2 is YFSETQ. With 2 bases removed from V and 5 bases from J, the gap between germline ends came to 11 bases. The CDR3 loop reads CASSFGRGDNSPLHF. The CDR3 DNA reads as TGCGCCAGCAGCTTTGGGCGGGGGGATAATTCACCCCTCCACTTT.

The rearrangement joins TRBV27 to TRBJ2-3; D is undetermined. The CDR3 contains 14 residues. Germline V gives CDR1 MNHEY, CDR2 SMNVEV (reference sequence). V was cut by 2 bases and J by 7 bases, with 13 bases left in between. CDR3 residues: CASSLLAERNTQYF. For the CDR3, the DNA is TGTGCCAGCAGTTTACTGGCAGAAAGAAATACGCAGTATTTT.

This clone was detected a few times. The chain joins TRBV18 to TRBJ1-1; 8 nucleotides align to TRBD1. CDR1 and CDR2 from the germline V gene are KGHSH and LQKENI. V lost 6 bases to trimming and J lost 4 bases; unmatched junction nucleotides: 10. This CDR3 is 15 amino acids long. CDR3: CASSDYRGTRTEAFF. The CDR3 DNA follows: TGTGCCAGCTCCGACTACAGGGGGACTCGCACTGAAGCTTTCTTT.

V and J are TRBV5-1 and TRBJ1-2, with 9 bases identical to TRBD1. The CDR3 length is 16 residues. The trim removed 4 bases at V and 3 bases at J, leaving 10 bases unmatched. Per germline, CDR1 SGHRS and CDR2 YFSETQ. The CDR3: CASSLGAWDRDYGYTF. In DNA form, the CDR3 reads TGCGCCAGCAGCCTTGGCGCTTGGGACAGGGACTATGGCTACACCTTC.

This chain links TRBV7-6 with TRBJ2-2; 10 bases map to TRBD1. Germline lookup yields CDR1 SGHVS and CDR2 FNYEAQ. The CDR3 totals 14 residues. The J segment lost 7 bases and the V segment lost 6 bases, leaving 5 bases of the junction unmatched. This CDR3 is CASSGQGGVGELFF. As DNA, the CDR3 is TGTGCCAGCAGTGGACAGGGGGGCGTCGGGGAGCTGTTTTTT.

This chain joins TRBV7-9 and TRBJ1-4; 7 nucleotides line up with TRBD1. Trimming removed 1 base from V and 0 bases from J; junction bases left unmatched: 8. Germline CDR1 is SEHNR and CDR2 is FQNEAQ (reference sequence). The length of the CDR3 is 18 residues. The CDR3 DNA sequence: TGTGCCAGCAGCTTAGGGTGGACAGGCTCCGCAACTAATGAAAAACTGTTTTTT. Translation gives CASSLGWTGSATNEKLFF.

The chain couples TRBV27 to TRBJ1-2; D is ambiguous. Trimming shortened V by 1 base and J by 7 bases, and 16 bases separated the two germline ends. The length of the CDR3 is 15 residues. Germline-derived CDR1 and CDR2 are MNHEY and SMNVEV (reference sequence). The CDR3 here is CASSLFQDGVTGYTF. In DNA form, the CDR3 reads TGTGCCAGCAGTTTATTCCAGGATGGTGTGACTGGCTACACCTTC.

This chain links TRBV4-3 with TRBJ1-2; D remains unclear. The CDR3 extends over 16 amino acids. The germline V and J ends were trimmed by 0 bases and 3 bases, with 14 bases remaining between them. Germline assignment: CDR1 LGHNA and CDR2 YSLEER. CDR3 in amino acids: CASSQDQGGEHYGYTF. The DNA of the CDR3 is TGCGCCAGCAGCCAAGATCAAGGCGGTGAGCACTATGGCTACACCTTC.

This clone appeared a single time. This sequence joins TRBV21-1 and TRBJ1-1; the table's D call, TRBD1, has no DNA check behind it. TRBV21-1 is labeled a pseudogene. The CDR3 spans 17 residues. The CDR3 coding sequence is TGTGCCAGCAGCTCGGGACAGGGATGTGATTTTAACCCTGAAGCTTTCTTT. Translation gives CASSSGQGCDFNPEAFF.

The V call is TRBV7-2, the J call TRBJ1-5; 9 positions match TRBD1. Trimming removed 1 base from V and 4 bases from J; junction bases left unmatched: 2. The germline CDR1 and CDR2 sequences are SGHTA and FQGNSA. The CDR3 covers 15 residues. CDR3 sequence: CASSLVQGANQPQHF. The CDR3 nucleotides are TGTGCCAGCAGCTTAGTACAGGGGGCTAATCAGCCCCAGCATTTT.